This TCR beta chain was found in a study of metastatic and nonmetastatic thyroid tumors. Study overall: Both malignant and benign thyroid patients supplied peripheral blood and tumor or nodule tissue samples, across which the repertoires of these patients were then compared. Study findings and constraints: Reports indicated that malignant thyroid tumors showed significantly higher TCR beta diversity than benign nodules did, in blood and tumor.

Source study methods: Construction of a distant-metastasis classifier for papillary thyroid cancer relied on CDR3 differences across clinicopathological groups. With MiXCR, TCRdb called clones anew from the PCR reads. Clone size and V and J calls follow TCRdb, not the original study. The sample yields tens of thousands of clones, 9.5% to 12% seen once. Deletions cut 6 bases from V and 4 bases from J, with 14 bases between. Germline V lookup: CDR1 SGDLS, CDR2 YYNGEE. CDR3 size: 14 residues. Nobody among the patients had been given any treatment before thyroid surgery. In regard to this clone: Antigen: not known. It may be a read error: a sequence one base away is much more abundant.

The sequencing input was blood. This chain joins TRBV9 and TRBJ2-1; D perhaps matches TRBD2 (5 bases). The origin of this receptor is a female donor with papillary thyroid cancer or a benign thyroid nodule (not recorded which). Some clones in this sample may be carry-over from other donors' samples. The CDR3 region has the DNA TGTGCCAGCATCGAGGGCCGAAGGTACAATGAGCAGTTCTTC. As protein: CASIEGRRYNEQFF.